This T cell receptor beta chain was identified during a study of blood T cell repertoires in COVID-19. Looking at the study overall: Acute-phase and convalescent COVID-19 samples originated in the United States, Italy and Spain. T cells, B-cell-depleted T cells, or PBMCs provided the cDNA or gDNA that served as material.

This CDR3 region has 14 residues. Germline CDR1 is LNHDA and CDR2 is SQIVND (reference sequence). V was shortened by 3 bases and J by 5 bases, with 13 bases between the two germline ends. Original processing notes: Amplification with reference gene primers provided the estimates of nucleated cell counts. Produced via immunoSEQ multiplex PCR; TCRdb's table is partial and in-frame only. The D gene and trimming were derived from the DNA, and the V and J assignments and clone size from that table. The table lists 200,000 to 250,000 clones, about 80% of them singletons. The rearrangement joins TRBV19 to TRBJ1-2, with a weak D call TRBD1 (6 bases). The clonotype comes from a woman aged 25 to 39 who had recovered from COVID-19. Sequences were obtained from peripheral blood. In DNA, the CDR3 is TGTGCCAGTAGTATTTCGGCAGGGGAGTATGGCTACACCTTC. It is translated as CASSISAGEYGYTF.